The T cell receptor (beta chain) under discussion was sequenced for a study of neurological immune-mediated disorders. PBMCs numbering 2 million and stored at -80 C yielded the unsorted libraries. Via MiXCR, TCRdb re-called the 5' RACE reads, giving one row per CDR3 protein. This table has 25,000 to 35,000 distinct CDR3 sequences, about 15% appearing once. This clonotype was counted many times. The TCR comes from a man in his sixties or seventies in good health. The specimen was PBMCs.

CDR3 in amino acids: CASSPRLAVSYEQYF. CDR3 nucleotides: TGTGCCAGCAGCCCCCGACTAGCCGTTTCCTACGAGCAGTACTTC. The J gene is TRBJ2-7, the V gene TRBV12-3 or TRBV12-4; 7 bases match TRBD2. There are 15 residues in the CDR3. V trimming: 6 bases; J trimming: 1 base; junction bases outside the gene matches: 9.